One and the same sample provided the 22 T cell receptor beta chains below, sequenced in a study of beta chain features in type 1 diabetes. Since all of the isolated RNA was reverse transcribed, expressed TCRB transcripts were what got sequenced. Assay used: immunoSEQ multiplex PCR; TCRdb lists only in-frame clones, some missing. The sample records roughly 400,000 clones, about 15% being singletons. Sequencing used naive CD4+ T cells from blood. Receptors originate from a woman under 30 in good health.

The rearrangement links TRBV19 to TRBJ1-1; D possibly corresponds to TRBD1 (5 bases). V was clipped by 5 bases and J by 5 bases, with 15 bases between them. This CDR3 has 14 residues. CDR1 and CDR2 (germline): LNHDA, SQIVND (reference sequence). CDR3 nucleotides: TGTGCCAGTAGTCCCCGAGAGGGGAGGACTGAAGCTTTCTTT. This codes for CASSPREGRTEAFF.

The rearrangement joins TRBV9 to TRBJ2-1, with D maybe TRBD1 (6 bases). This CDR3 has 14 residues. Looked up from germline, CDR1 is SGDLS and CDR2 is YYNGEE. V gave up 4 bases and J gave up 3 bases, with 11 bases separating them. The CDR3 DNA is TGTGCCAGCAGCCCCATGACAGGCTACAATGAGCAGTTCTTC. Translated, it gives CASSPMTGYNEQFF.

This chain connects TRBV28 to TRBJ1-2; TRBD1 agrees at 8 bases. There are 16 residues in the CDR3. Germline V gene data show CDR1 as MDHEN and CDR2 as SYDVKM. V lost 7 bases, J lost 4 bases, and 14 bases stayed unmatched. CDR3 sequence (DNA): TGTGCCAGCACCCCGGGGCAGGGGGCGCGAGGCTATGGCTACACCTTC. This translates into CASTPGQGARGYGYTF.

The gene calls are TRBV25-1 and TRBJ1-1; D uncertain. Trimming removed 7 bases from V and 0 bases from J, with 9 bases in between. The CDR3 sequence is 13 residues long. Germline-derived CDR1 and CDR2 are MGHDK and SYGVNS. The CDR3, as DNA: TGTGCCAGCAATGGCCCAATGAACACTGAAGCTTTCTTT. Translating it yields CASNGPMNTEAFF.

This clone was observed a few times. This sequence joins TRBV5-4 and TRBJ2-1; tentatively, D is TRBD2 (6 bases). Trimming removed 5 bases at V and 5 bases at J, with 11 bases between. Germline V gene data show CDR1 as SGHNT and CDR2 as YYREEE (reference sequence). CDR3 size: 13 residues. The chain's CDR3 is CASSRTTDNEQFF. As DNA, the CDR3 is TGTGCCAGCAGTCGGACTACCGACAATGAGCAGTTCTTC.

J is TRBJ2-7 and V is TRBV5-1; TRBD1 agrees at 9 bases. Trimming cost V 7 bases and J 2 bases; bases outside gene matches: 10. Germline V lookup: CDR1 SGHRS, CDR2 YFSETQ. The CDR3 totals 15 residues. The CDR3 protein is CASATGQGVTYEQYF. The DNA for the CDR3 is TGCGCCAGCGCCACGGGACAGGGCGTAACCTACGAGCAGTACTTC.

The table lists this clone with a few counts. The J gene is TRBJ2-7, the V gene TRBV28, with TRBD1 as a possible D gene (5 bases). Trimming removed 4 bases at V and 0 bases at J, with 13 bases between. The CDR3 sequence is 15 residues long. Germline values: CDR1 MDHEN, CDR2 SYDVKM. The CDR3 region is CASSSLRAGSYEQYF. CDR3 nucleotide sequence: TGTGCCAGCAGTTCCCTCAGGGCCGGCTCCTACGAGCAGTACTTC.

This rearrangement joins TRBV9 to TRBJ2-1, with TRBD2 identical over 14 bases. The germline V gene encodes CDR1 SGDLS and CDR2 YYNGEE. After removal of 0 bases from V and 9 bases from J, the junction contained 8 bases not matched to a gene. The CDR3 has 17 residues. The CDR3 protein is CASSVALGLAGVGEQFF. The CDR3 DNA follows: TGTGCCAGCAGCGTAGCCCTGGGACTAGCGGGAGTTGGTGAGCAGTTCTTC.

This clone was recorded a few times. This chain uses TRBV5-1 with TRBJ2-1; TRBD2 matches 11 bases. The CDR3 runs to 16 residues. The germline gives CDR1 SGHRS, CDR2 YFSETQ. The V segment lost 4 bases and the J segment 8 bases; nucleotides outside the gene matches: 11. CDR3 sequence: CASSPLAGGQGDEQFF. CDR3 bases: TGCGCCAGCAGCCCCTTAGCGGGAGGGCAGGGAGATGAGCAGTTCTTC.

This clone has only a few counts. The V gene is TRBV29-1, the J gene TRBJ1-2; D not certain. Looked up from germline, CDR1 is SQVTM and CDR2 is ANQGSEA. Trimming cost V 6 bases and J 8 bases, with 16 bases left between them. The CDR3 runs to 12 residues. As DNA, the CDR3 is TGCAGCGTCCGTCATCATACGGAGGGCTACACCTTC. Amino acid sequence: CSVRHHTEGYTF. Looking up the rest from reference TRBV29-1 and TRBJ1-2 gives the full variable domain: SAVISQKPSRDICQRGTSLTIQCQVDSQVTMMFWYRQQPGQSLTLIATANQGSEATYESGFVIDKFPISRPNLTFSTLTVSNMSPEDSSIYLCSVRHHTEGYTFGSGTRLTVV.

There are a few counts of this clone. The chain couples TRBV11-2 to TRBJ2-1; 7 bases line up with TRBD2. This CDR3 comprises 14 residues. V gave up 6 bases and J gave up 3 bases; unmatched junction bases: 5. Per the germline V gene, CDR1 is SGHAT and CDR2 is FQNNGV. The CDR3, as DNA: TGTGCCAGCAGTCCGGGACTATACTACAATGAGCAGTTCTTC. Amino acid sequence: CASSPGLYYNEQFF.

This clone was seen a few times. Different DNA sequences within this sample yield the same CDR3. The chain combines TRBV5-4 with TRBJ2-3; D might be TRBD1 (6 bases). Per germline, CDR1 SGHNT and CDR2 YYREEE (reference sequence). The CDR3 has 13 amino acids. Deletions cut 0 bases from V and 6 bases from J, with 8 bases between. The CDR3: CASSLEGVDTQYF. The CDR3 DNA sequence: TGTGCCAGCAGCTTGGAGGGGGTGGATACGCAGTATTTT.

V and J are TRBV2 and TRBJ2-1; no clear D gene. Trimming removed 3 bases at V and 8 bases at J, with 11 bases between. Germline lookup yields CDR1 SNHLY and CDR2 FYNNEI. This CDR3 has 13 amino acids. CDR3 in amino acids: CASSDGDRHEQFF. DNA of the CDR3: TGTGCCAGCAGTGATGGAGATCGGCATGAGCAGTTCTTC.

V gene TRBV18 combines with J gene TRBJ2-5; maybe TRBD2 (5 bases). This CDR3 has 14 residues. Per the germline V gene, CDR1 is KGHSH and CDR2 is LQKENI. V was cut by 0 bases and J by 5 bases, with 10 bases left in between. CDR3 in DNA: TGTGCCAGCTCACCACCTAGCGTGGGGGAGACCCAGTACTTC. Its translation is CASSPPSVGETQYF. Supplemented by reference TRBV18 and TRBJ2-5, the full variable domain reads NAGVMQNPRHLVRRRGQEARLRCSPMKGHSHVYWYRQLPEEGLKFMVYLQKENIIDESGMPKERFSAEFPKEGPSILRIQQVVRGDSAAYFCASSPPSVGETQYFGPGTRLLVL.

This clone was detected a few times. The chain combines TRBV5-6 with TRBJ1-2; a possible D gene is TRBD1 (6 bases). Germline CDR1 is SGHDT and CDR2 is YYEEEE. This CDR3 has 14 residues. V lost 4 bases and J 2 bases, leaving 12 bases between the germline ends. The CDR3: CASSVTGPNYGYTF. The CDR3 coding sequence is TGTGCCAGCAGCGTGACAGGCCCCAACTATGGCTACACCTTC. Full variable domain (remainder filled in from reference TRBV5-6 and TRBJ1-2): DAGVTQSPTHLIKTRGQQVTLRCSPKSGHDTVSWYQQALGQGPQFIFQYYEEEERQRGNFPDRFSGHQFPNYSSELNVNALLLGDSALYLCASSVTGPNYGYTFGSGTRLTVV.

This clone was picked up a small number of times. This chain connects TRBV5-4 to TRBJ2-5, with 13 bases identical to TRBD2. V trimming: 4 bases; J trimming: 2 bases; junction bases outside the gene matches: 2. Per the germline V gene, CDR1 is SGHNT and CDR2 is YYREEE (reference sequence). The length of the CDR3 is 15 residues. The CDR3 spells CASSLGLAGQETQYF. In DNA form, the CDR3 reads TGTGCCAGCAGCCTGGGACTAGCGGGACAAGAGACCCAGTACTTC.

A few counts support this clone. The rearrangement links TRBV29-1 to TRBJ2-7; D may be TRBD1 (5 bases). Trimming removed 1 base from V and 6 bases from J, with 7 bases in between. CDR1 and CDR2 (germline): SQVTM, ANQGSEA. CDR3 size: 11 residues. This CDR3 reads CSVEGGREQYF. The CDR3 DNA reads as TGCAGCGTTGAAGGGGGCCGCGAGCAGTACTTC.

The chain has TRBV7-9 and TRBJ2-2, with TRBD1 identical over 9 bases. The trim removed 4 bases at V and 4 bases at J, leaving 7 bases unmatched. Germline CDR1 is SEHNR and CDR2 is FQNEAQ (reference sequence). The CDR3 covers 16 residues. The CDR3 region is CASSSPGTGTTGELFF. The CDR3 DNA reads as TGTGCCAGCAGCTCCCCTGGGACAGGGACCACCGGGGAGCTGTTTTTT. The full variable domain, completed using reference TRBV7-9 and TRBJ2-2, is DTGVSQNPRHKITKRGQNVTFRCDPISEHNRLYWYRQTLGQGPEFLTYFQNEAQLEKSRLLSDRFSAERPKGSFSTLEIQRTEQGDSAMYLCASSSPGTGTTGELFFGEGSRLTVL.

V gene TRBV29-1 combines with J gene TRBJ1-1, with D possibly being TRBD1 (6 bases). Germline V CDR1 and CDR2: SQVTM, ANQGSEA. V was trimmed by 2 bases and J by 1 base, leaving 8 bases between them. CDR3 length equals 13 residues. CDR3: CSVERGKNTEAFF. The CDR3 DNA reads as TGCAGCGTTGAAAGGGGGAAGAACACTGAAGCTTTCTTT.

The chain couples TRBV7-9 to TRBJ1-4, with no clear D. CDR3 length: 13 residues. Trimming took off 5 bases at V and 13 bases at J, with 17 bases between the two ends. CDR1 is SEHNR, CDR2 FQNEAQ, per germline (reference sequence). The chain's CDR3 is CASSRDDPGLLFF. CDR3 coding DNA: TGTGCCAGCAGCCGTGATGACCCAGGTTTACTGTTTTTT.

This clone was seen only a few times. The chain is built from TRBV4-3 and TRBJ1-4, with D perhaps TRBD1 (5 bases). In germline, CDR1 is LGHNA, CDR2 YSLEER. Between the trimmed V and J ends, which lost 2 bases and 8 bases, there was a span of 9 bases. This CDR3 is 13 amino acids long. CDR3 sequence: CASSQQGAEKLFF. The CDR3 nucleotides are TGCGCCAGCAGCCAACAGGGCGCCGAAAAACTGTTTTTT.

This chain joins TRBV28 and TRBJ2-7, with TRBD2 matching over 9 bases. The CDR3 length is 15 residues. The trim removed 6 bases at V and 8 bases at J, leaving 14 bases unmatched. From germline, CDR1 is MDHEN and CDR2 SYDVKM. CDR3 nucleotides: TGTGCCAGCAGCTCTGGGGCTAGCGGGACCTCCAAGCAGTACTTC. Translating it yields CASSSGASGTSKQYF.